These 21 T cell receptor beta chains were all obtained from the same sample, sequenced in a study of human T cells and chemical hapten exposure. Time point described: pre-sensitization, week 0. Treatment indicated: therapeutic diphenylcyclopropenone sensitization with weekly scalp DPC. Each CDR3 protein is one row after TCRdb ran MiXCR on the RACE reads. The sample lists about 270,000 distinct CDR3 sequences, about 7.7% seen once, with 1.2% in the top ten. Sequenced material: whole blood, taken in connection with sensitization to the hapten diphenylcyclopropenone (DPC). The receptor source for this set is a man aged 18-30 years with alopecia areata. Some clones in this sample may be carry-over from other donors' samples.

Only a few counts were recorded for this clonotype. CDR3 in amino acids: CAISPGRGEPQHF. As DNA, the CDR3 is TGTGCCATCAGTCCTGGCAGGGGAGAGCCCCAGCATTTT. This rearrangement joins TRBV10-3 to TRBJ1-5, with D possibly being TRBD1 (6 bases). CDR3 size: 13 residues. The germline V gene has CDR1 ENHRY and CDR2 SYGVKD. V shed 5 bases and J shed 8 bases, with 13 bases lying between them.

V and J are TRBV10-3 and TRBJ1-3; unclear D gene. The CDR3 extends over 17 amino acids. The V end lost 4 bases, the J end lost 0 bases, and 16 bases lay between the germline ends. Germline assignment: CDR1 ENHRY and CDR2 SYGVKD. In DNA, the CDR3 is TGTGCCATCAGTGCCCTTATAACAGCAAACTCTGGAAACACCATATATTTT. Protein: CAISALITANSGNTIYF.

This clonotype was found a few times. The chain is built from TRBV12-3 or TRBV12-4 and TRBJ1-5; D is perhaps TRBD1 (5 bases). Trimming removed 1 base at V and 4 bases at J, with 8 bases between. The CDR3 spans 14 residues. CDR3 amino acids: CASSLGGTNQPQHF. DNA for the CDR3: TGTGCCAGCAGTTTAGGAGGGACTAATCAGCCCCAGCATTTT.

This sequence joins TRBV11-2 and TRBJ1-2; weak D call: TRBD1 (5 bases). The CDR3 loop spans 14 amino acids. Trimming shortened V by 1 base and J by 7 bases, and 13 bases separated the two germline ends. Germline V gives CDR1 SGHAT, CDR2 FQNNGV. The CDR3 spells CASSLAGQGLGYTF. CDR3 DNA: TGTGCCAGCAGCTTAGCTGGGCAGGGTCTTGGCTACACCTTC.

This clonotype was picked up many times. The chain recombines TRBV2 with TRBJ1-1, with 10 bases matching TRBD1. With V trimmed by 7 bases and J by 4 bases, 9 bases remained unmatched. This CDR3 is 15 amino acids long. Germline CDR1 and CDR2: SNHLY and FYNNEI. The CDR3 spells CASIPGQGMGTEAFF. CDR3 bases: TGTGCCAGCATCCCGGGACAGGGGATGGGCACTGAAGCTTTCTTT.

CDR3 sequence (DNA): TGTGCCAGCAGGGCAGGGCCCTACGAGCAGTACTTC. This encodes CASRAGPYEQYF. The V gene is TRBV6-1, the J gene TRBJ2-7, with D possibly matching TRBD1 (5 bases). Looked up from germline, CDR1 is MNHNS and CDR2 is SASEGT. Trimming removed 6 bases from V and 2 bases from J, with 8 bases in between. CDR3 length equals 12 residues.

Only a few counts were recorded for this clonotype. The CDR3 region is CASRDRDVTKNIQYF. The DNA of the CDR3 is TGTGCCAGCAGGGACAGGGACGTAACCAAAAACATTCAGTACTTC. The chain has TRBV6-2 or TRBV6-3 and TRBJ2-4; TRBD1 matches at 8 bases. With V trimmed by 6 bases and J by 2 bases, 6 bases remained unmatched. The CDR3 loop spans 15 amino acids. CDR1 MNHEY and CDR2 SVGEGT come from the germline V gene.

The chain is built from TRBV29-1 and TRBJ1-1, with a weak D call TRBD1 (6 bases). V was clipped by 3 bases and J by 5 bases, with 16 bases between them. Germline V gene data show CDR1 as SQVTM and CDR2 as ANQGSEA. The CDR3 has 14 amino acids. CDR3 residues: CSVDNPRGGTEAFF. The CDR3 DNA sequence: TGCAGCGTTGATAACCCCAGGGGAGGGACTGAAGCTTTCTTT. Together with reference TRBV29-1 and TRBJ1-1, the CDR3 gives the full variable domain: SAVISQKPSRDICQRGTSLTIQCQVDSQVTMMFWYRQQPGQSLTLIATANQGSEATYESGFVIDKFPISRPNLTFSTLTVSNMSPEDSSIYLCSVDNPRGGTEAFFGQGTRLTVV.

This clonotype occurred a few times. V and J are TRBV7-2 and TRBJ1-5, with a tentative D call TRBD1 (6 bases). CDR3 length equals 16 residues. Germline lookup yields CDR1 SGHTA and CDR2 FQGNSA. The V gene lost 2 bases and the J gene lost 0 bases, with 11 bases spanning the gap. CDR3 bases: TGTGCCAGCAGCTTACGCGGGGGCGATAGCAATCAGCCCCAGCATTTT. Amino acid sequence: CASSLRGGDSNQPQHF.

The table lists this clonotype with a count of one. V and J are TRBV18 and TRBJ2-5; D is uncertain. Germline assignment: CDR1 KGHSH and CDR2 LQKENI. V was pared by 3 bases and J by 4 bases, with 15 bases between. CDR3 length: 15 amino acids. The CDR3 region is CASSPADIERETQYF. The CDR3 DNA follows: TGTGCCAGCTCACCGGCCGACATCGAACGAGAGACCCAGTACTTC.

This clonotype came up a few times. V and J are TRBV9 and TRBJ1-2, with 9 bases lining up with TRBD1. The CDR3 is 14 residues long. From germline, CDR1 is SGDLS and CDR2 YYNGEE. V was clipped by 4 bases and J by 2 bases; unmatched bases: 3. Here the CDR3 reads CASSRTGANYGYTF. The CDR3 coding sequence is TGTGCCAGCAGCCGGACAGGGGCCAACTATGGCTACACCTTC.

There are many counts of this clonotype. The chain joins TRBV29-1 to TRBJ2-5; perhaps D is TRBD1 or TRBD2 (5 bases each). Trimming took 7 bases from V and 1 from J, leaving 13 bases between them. The CDR3 totals 13 residues. Germline V gene data show CDR1 as SQVTM and CDR2 as ANQGSEA. The chain's CDR3 is CSGGRKIQETQYF. CDR3 sequence (DNA): TGCAGCGGGGGGAGAAAAATCCAAGAGACCCAGTACTTC.

This clonotype was picked up a small number of times. The chain combines TRBV12-3 or TRBV12-4 with TRBJ2-1, with a weak D call TRBD2 (5 bases). V lost 6 bases and J lost 6, with 12 bases in between. This CDR3 has 13 amino acids. CDR3 DNA: TGTGCCAGCAGCTCCCGGACTTTCAATGAGCAGTTCTTC. As protein: CASSSRTFNEQFF.

V is TRBV12-3 or TRBV12-4 and J is TRBJ2-3, with TRBD2 as a possible D gene (6 bases). This CDR3 region has 15 residues. V was trimmed by 7 bases and J by 1 base, leaving 15 bases between them. The CDR3 DNA follows: TGTGCCAGCACCCCGGAGGGGTTAGGCACAGATACGCAGTATTTT. It encodes CASTPEGLGTDTQYF.

V gene TRBV7-2 combines with J gene TRBJ2-3; D is possibly TRBD1 (6 bases). In germline, CDR1 is SGHTA, CDR2 FQGNSA. This CDR3 region has 15 residues. V was clipped by 4 bases and J by 0 bases, with 11 bases between them. CDR3 amino acids: CASSSTGQSTDTQYF. CDR3 bases: TGTGCCAGCAGCTCAACGGGACAAAGCACAGATACGCAGTATTTT.

V is TRBV7-2 and J is TRBJ2-2, with D unresolved. This CDR3 has 14 amino acids. Trimming took 8 bases from V and 0 from J, leaving 10 bases between them. From germline, CDR1 is SGHTA and CDR2 FQGNSA. CDR3 region: CASRVWSNTGELFF. The CDR3 coding sequence is TGTGCCAGCCGGGTTTGGTCGAACACCGGGGAGCTGTTTTTT.

The chain combines TRBV5-1 with TRBJ1-4; D is perhaps TRBD1 (6 bases). V was clipped by 2 bases and J by 6 bases, with 26 bases between them. Germline CDR1 and CDR2: SGHRS and YFSETQ. The CDR3 is made up of 19 amino acids. The DNA of the CDR3 is TGCGCCAGCAGCTTCCGCCAACAGGGTGTGGCAGAAGGGGATGAAAAACTGTTTTTT. Translating it yields CASSFRQQGVAEGDEKLFF.

The chain carries TRBV11-2 and TRBJ1-4; 8 nucleotides agree with TRBD1. The V and J ends lost 4 bases and 8 bases, in that order; junction bases with no gene match: 9. CDR1 and CDR2 (germline): SGHAT, FQNNGV. The CDR3 sequence is 15 residues long. CDR3 sequence: CASSSLRDRREKLFF. Written as DNA, the CDR3 is TGTGCCAGCAGCTCCTTACGGGACAGGAGAGAAAAACTGTTTTTT.

The table lists this clonotype with many counts. This chain uses TRBV28 with TRBJ2-7, with D maybe TRBD2 (6 bases). The germline gives CDR1 MDHEN, CDR2 SYDVKM. This CDR3 comprises 17 residues. The V end was cut by 5 bases, the J end by 3 bases, with 23 bases between. CDR3: CASSRPRLDGGYYEQYF. The CDR3 DNA is TGTGCCAGCAGTCGCCCTAGGTTGGACGGAGGGTACTACGAGCAGTACTTC.

This clonotype was observed a few times. The gene calls are TRBV27 and TRBJ2-7; TRBD1 matches 7 bases. V shed 8 bases and J 6 bases; nucleotides not matched to a gene: 13. Germline CDR1 MNHEY, CDR2 SMNVEV (reference sequence). The CDR3 covers 14 residues. The CDR3 reads CASAPLGTVSEQYF. Here the CDR3 DNA reads TGTGCCAGCGCCCCTCTCGGGACAGTTTCCGAGCAGTACTTC.

This clonotype was seen ten or more times. The chain couples TRBV29-1 to TRBJ2-3, with D hard to call. Trimming shortened V by 0 bases and J by 4 bases, and 11 bases separated the two germline ends. CDR3 length equals 14 residues. Germline V gene data show CDR1 as SQVTM and CDR2 as ANQGSEA. CDR3 protein: CSVEDRAAADTQYF. The CDR3, as DNA: TGCAGCGTTGAAGACCGGGCTGCGGCAGATACGCAGTATTTT.